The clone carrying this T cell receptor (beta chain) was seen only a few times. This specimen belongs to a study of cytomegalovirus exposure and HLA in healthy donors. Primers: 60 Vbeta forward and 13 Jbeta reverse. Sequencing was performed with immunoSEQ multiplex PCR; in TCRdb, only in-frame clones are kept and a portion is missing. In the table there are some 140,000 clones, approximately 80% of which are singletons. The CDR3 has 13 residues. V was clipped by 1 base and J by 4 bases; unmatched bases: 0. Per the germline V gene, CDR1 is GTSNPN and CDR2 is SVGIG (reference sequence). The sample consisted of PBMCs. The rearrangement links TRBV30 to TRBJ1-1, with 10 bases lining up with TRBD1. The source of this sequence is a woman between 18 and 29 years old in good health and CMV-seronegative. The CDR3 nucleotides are TGTGCCTGGAGTGGGACAGGGGGCACTGAAGCTTTCTTT. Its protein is CAWSGTGGTEAFF.